This T cell receptor (beta chain) was documented in a study of CD8 T cells in Susac syndrome. From germline, CDR1 is MNHEY and CDR2 SVGEGT. The germline V and J ends were trimmed by 5 bases and 7 bases, with 17 bases remaining between them. The CDR3 consists of 15 residues. An amount of RNA that ranged from roughly 0.45 to 1 ug was reverse transcribed with random hexamers. The authors amplified TCR beta CDR3 across 54 Vbeta and 13 Jbeta using immunoSEQ multiplex PCR. TCRdb reanalysed the immunoSEQ multiplex PCR reads using MiXCR and keeps one entry per CDR3 protein. The data contain about 300,000 distinct CDR3 sequences, about 82% of them seen just once; the ten biggest clones take up 0.2% to 0.25%. CD8+ and CD4+ T cells from blood underwent TCR beta sequencing.

This chain links TRBV6-2 or TRBV6-3 with TRBJ2-2; TRBD1 is a possible D gene (5 bases). This receptor was taken from a human donor with multiple sclerosis. The sequenced sample consisted of CD8+ T cells from PBMCs. This chain's CDR3 is CASSKGQGLFGELFF. Written as DNA, the CDR3 is TGTGCCAGCAGTAAGGGGCAGGGTTTATTCGGGGAGCTGTTTTTT.